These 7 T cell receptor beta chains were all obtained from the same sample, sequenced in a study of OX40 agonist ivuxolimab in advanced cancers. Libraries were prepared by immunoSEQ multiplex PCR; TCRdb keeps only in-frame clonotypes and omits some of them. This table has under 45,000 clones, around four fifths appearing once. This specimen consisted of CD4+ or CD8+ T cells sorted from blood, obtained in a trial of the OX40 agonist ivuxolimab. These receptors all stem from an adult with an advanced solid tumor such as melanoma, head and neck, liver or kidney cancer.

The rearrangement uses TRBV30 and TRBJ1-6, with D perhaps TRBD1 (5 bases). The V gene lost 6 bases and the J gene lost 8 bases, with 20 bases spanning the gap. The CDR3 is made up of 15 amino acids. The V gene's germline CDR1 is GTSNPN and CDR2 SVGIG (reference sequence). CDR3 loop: CACLLGQRRDSPLHF. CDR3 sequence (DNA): TGTGCCTGCCTCCTTGGACAAAGGAGGGATTCACCCCTCCACTTT.

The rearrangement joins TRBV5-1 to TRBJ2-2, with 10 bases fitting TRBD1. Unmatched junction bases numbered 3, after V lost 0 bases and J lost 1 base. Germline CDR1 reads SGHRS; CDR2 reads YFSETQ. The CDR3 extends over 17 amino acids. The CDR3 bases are TGCGCCAGCAGCTTGGCGGGACAGGGGAAGAACACCGGGGAGCTGTTTTTT. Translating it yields CASSLAGQGKNTGELFF.

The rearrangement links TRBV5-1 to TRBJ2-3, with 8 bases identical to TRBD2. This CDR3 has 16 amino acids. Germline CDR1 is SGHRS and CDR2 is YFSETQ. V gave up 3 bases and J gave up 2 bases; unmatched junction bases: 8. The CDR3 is CASSWGAGGPTDTQYF. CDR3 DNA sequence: TGCGCCAGCAGCTGGGGGGCGGGAGGACCCACAGATACGCAGTATTTT.

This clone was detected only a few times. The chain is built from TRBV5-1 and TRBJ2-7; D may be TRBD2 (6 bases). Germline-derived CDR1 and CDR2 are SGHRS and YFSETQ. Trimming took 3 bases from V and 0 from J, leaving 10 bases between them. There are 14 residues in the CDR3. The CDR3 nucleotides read TGCGCCAGCAGCTCCAGCGGGCCCTCCTACGAGCAGTACTTC. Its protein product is CASSSSGPSYEQYF.

The CDR3 DNA sequence: TGTGCCAGCAGCGTGGATGCTAACTATGGCTACACCTTC. Its translation is CASSVDANYGYTF. The gene calls are TRBV5-4 and TRBJ1-2, with D unresolved. The CDR3 has 13 amino acids. CDR1 is SGHNT, CDR2 YYREEE, per germline (reference sequence). Trimming shortened V by 4 bases and J by 0 bases, and 7 bases separated the two germline ends.

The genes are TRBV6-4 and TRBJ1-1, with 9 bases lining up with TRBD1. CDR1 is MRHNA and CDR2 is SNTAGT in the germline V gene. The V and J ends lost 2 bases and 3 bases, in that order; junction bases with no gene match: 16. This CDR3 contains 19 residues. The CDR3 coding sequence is TGTGCCAGCAGTGACCGGGACAGGGACGCTACGACCCTTTACACTGAAGCTTTCTTT. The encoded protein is CASSDRDRDATTLYTEAFF.

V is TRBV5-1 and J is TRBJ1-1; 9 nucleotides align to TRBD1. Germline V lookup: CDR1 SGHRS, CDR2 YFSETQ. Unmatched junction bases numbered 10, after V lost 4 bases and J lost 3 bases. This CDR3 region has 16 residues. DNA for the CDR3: TGCGCCAGCAGCAACCGGGACAGGGTAATGGACACTGAAGCTTTCTTT. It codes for CASSNRDRVMDTEAFF.